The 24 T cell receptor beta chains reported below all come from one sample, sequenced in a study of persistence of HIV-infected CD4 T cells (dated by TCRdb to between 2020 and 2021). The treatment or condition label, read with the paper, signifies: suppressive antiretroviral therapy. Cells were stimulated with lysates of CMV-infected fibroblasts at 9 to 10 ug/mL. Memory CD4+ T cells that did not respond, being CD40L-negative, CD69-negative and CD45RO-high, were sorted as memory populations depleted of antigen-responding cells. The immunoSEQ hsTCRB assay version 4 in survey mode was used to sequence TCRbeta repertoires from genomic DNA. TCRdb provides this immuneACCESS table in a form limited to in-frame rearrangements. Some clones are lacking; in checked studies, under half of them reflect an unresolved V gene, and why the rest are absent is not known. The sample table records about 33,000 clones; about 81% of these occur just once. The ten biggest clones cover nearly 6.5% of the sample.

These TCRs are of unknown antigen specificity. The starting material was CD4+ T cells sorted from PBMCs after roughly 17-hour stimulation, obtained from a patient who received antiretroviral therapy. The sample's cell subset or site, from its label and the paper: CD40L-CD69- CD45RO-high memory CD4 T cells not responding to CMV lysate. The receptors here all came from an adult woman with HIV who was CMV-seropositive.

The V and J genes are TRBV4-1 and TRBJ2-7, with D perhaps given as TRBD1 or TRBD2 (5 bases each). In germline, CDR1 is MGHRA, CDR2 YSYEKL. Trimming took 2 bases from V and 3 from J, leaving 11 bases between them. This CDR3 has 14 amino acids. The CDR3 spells CASSQRGALYEQYF. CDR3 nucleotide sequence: TGCGCCAGCAGCCAAAGAGGGGCCCTCTACGAGCAGTACTTC.

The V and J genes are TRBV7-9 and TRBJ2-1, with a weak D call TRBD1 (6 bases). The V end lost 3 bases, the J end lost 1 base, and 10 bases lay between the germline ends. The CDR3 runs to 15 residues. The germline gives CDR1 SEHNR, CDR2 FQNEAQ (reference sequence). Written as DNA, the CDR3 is TGTGCCAGCAGCTTGCAACAGGGTTCCTACAATGAGCAGTTCTTC. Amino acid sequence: CASSLQQGSYNEQFF.

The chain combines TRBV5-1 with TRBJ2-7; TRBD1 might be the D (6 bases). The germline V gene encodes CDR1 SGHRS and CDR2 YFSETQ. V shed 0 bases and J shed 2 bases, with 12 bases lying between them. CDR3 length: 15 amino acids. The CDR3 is CASSLEPGVTYEQYF. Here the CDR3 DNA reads TGCGCCAGCAGCTTGGAGCCAGGGGTTACCTACGAGCAGTACTTC.

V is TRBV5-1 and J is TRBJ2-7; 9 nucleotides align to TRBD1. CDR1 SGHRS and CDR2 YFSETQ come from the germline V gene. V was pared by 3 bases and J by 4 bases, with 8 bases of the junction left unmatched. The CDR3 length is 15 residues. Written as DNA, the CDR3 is TGCGCCAGCAGCTCTACCGACAGGGGGAGGTACGAGCAGTACTTC. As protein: CASSSTDRGRYEQYF.

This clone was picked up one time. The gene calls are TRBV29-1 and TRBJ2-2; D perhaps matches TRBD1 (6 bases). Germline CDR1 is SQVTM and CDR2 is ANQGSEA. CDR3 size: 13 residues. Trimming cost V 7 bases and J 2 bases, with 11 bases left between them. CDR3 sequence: CSGSQGNTGELFF. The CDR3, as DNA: TGCAGCGGGTCACAGGGTAACACCGGGGAGCTGTTTTTT.

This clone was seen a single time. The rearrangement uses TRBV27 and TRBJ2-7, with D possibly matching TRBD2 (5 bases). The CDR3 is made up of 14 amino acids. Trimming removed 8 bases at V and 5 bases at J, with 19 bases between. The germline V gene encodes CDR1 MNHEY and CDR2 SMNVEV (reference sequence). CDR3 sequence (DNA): TGTGCCAGCCGAAGATCATCCGGGAAGAACGAGCAGTACTTC. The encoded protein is CASRRSSGKNEQYF.

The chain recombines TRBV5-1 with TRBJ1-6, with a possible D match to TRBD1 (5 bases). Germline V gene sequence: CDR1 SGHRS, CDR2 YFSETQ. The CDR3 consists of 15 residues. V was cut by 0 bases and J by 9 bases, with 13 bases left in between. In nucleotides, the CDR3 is TGCGCCAGCAGCTTGGCTGGGGGAAGGGGTTCACCCCTCCACTTT. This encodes CASSLAGGRGSPLHF.

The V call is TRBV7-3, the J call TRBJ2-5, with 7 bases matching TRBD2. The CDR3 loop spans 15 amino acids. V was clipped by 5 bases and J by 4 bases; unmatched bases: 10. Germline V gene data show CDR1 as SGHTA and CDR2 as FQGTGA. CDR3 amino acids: CASSLWGGPLETQYF. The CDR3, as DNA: TGTGCCAGCAGCCTGTGGGGAGGGCCATTAGAGACCCAGTACTTC.

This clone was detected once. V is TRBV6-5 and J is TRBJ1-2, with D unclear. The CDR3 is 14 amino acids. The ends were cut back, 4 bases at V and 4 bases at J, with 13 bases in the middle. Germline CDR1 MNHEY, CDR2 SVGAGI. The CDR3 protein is CASSLGDGRYGYTF. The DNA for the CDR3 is TGTGCCAGCAGTTTAGGAGACGGACGCTATGGCTACACCTTC.

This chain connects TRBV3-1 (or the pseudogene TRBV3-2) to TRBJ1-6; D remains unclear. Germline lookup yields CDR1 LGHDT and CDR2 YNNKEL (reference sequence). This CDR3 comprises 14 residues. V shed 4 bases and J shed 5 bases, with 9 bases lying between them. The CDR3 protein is CASSLNRDNSPLHF. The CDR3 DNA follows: TGTGCCAGCAGCCTCAACAGAGATAATTCACCCCTCCACTTT.

The chain's CDR3 is CASSQSARRTEAFF. The CDR3 DNA is TGCGCCAGCAGTCAATCGGCCAGAAGAACTGAAGCTTTCTTT. The chain is built from TRBV23-1 and TRBJ1-1; no clear D. TRBV23-1 is flagged as an ORF with uncertain function. The ends were cut back, 0 bases at V and 5 bases at J, with 10 bases in the middle. CDR3 length equals 14 residues.

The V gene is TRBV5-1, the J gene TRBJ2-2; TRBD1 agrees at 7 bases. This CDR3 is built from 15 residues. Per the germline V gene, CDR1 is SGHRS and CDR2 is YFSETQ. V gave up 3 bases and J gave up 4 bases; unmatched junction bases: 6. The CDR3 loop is CASSSTHRGTGELFF. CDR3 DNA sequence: TGCGCCAGCAGCTCCACCCACAGGGGCACCGGGGAGCTGTTTTTT.

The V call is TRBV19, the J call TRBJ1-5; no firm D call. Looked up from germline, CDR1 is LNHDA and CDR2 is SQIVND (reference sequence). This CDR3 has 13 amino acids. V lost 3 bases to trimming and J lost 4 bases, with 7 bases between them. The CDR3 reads CASSMVGNQPQHF. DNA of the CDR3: TGTGCCAGTAGTATGGTAGGGAATCAGCCCCAGCATTTT.

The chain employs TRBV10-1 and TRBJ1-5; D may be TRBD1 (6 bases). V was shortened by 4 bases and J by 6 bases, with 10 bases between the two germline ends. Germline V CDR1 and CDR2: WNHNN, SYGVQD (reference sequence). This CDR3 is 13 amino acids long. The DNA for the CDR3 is TGCGCCAGCAGTGCAGGGGAGGGTCAGCCCCAGCATTTT. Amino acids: CASSAGEGQPQHF.

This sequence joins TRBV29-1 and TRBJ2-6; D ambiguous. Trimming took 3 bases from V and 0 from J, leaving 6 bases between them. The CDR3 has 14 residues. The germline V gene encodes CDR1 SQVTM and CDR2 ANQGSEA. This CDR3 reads CSVDEVSGANVLTF. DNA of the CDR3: TGCAGCGTTGATGAAGTCTCTGGGGCCAACGTCCTGACTTTC. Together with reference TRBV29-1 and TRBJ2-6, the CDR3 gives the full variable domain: SAVISQKPSRDICQRGTSLTIQCQVDSQVTMMFWYRQQPGQSLTLIATANQGSEATYESGFVIDKFPISRPNLTFSTLTVSNMSPEDSSIYLCSVDEVSGANVLTFGAGSRLTVL.

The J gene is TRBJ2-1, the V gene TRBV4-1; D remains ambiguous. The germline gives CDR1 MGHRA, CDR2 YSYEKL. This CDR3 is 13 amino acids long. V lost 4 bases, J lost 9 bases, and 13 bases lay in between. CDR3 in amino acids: CASSPLGITEQFF. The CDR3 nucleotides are TGCGCCAGCAGCCCGTTGGGAATAACTGAGCAGTTCTTC.

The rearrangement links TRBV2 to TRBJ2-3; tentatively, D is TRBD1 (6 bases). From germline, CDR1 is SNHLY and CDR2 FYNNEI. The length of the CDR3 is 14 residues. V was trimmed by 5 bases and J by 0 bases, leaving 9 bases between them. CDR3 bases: TGTGCCAGCAGTTTAGGACAGAGCACAGATACGCAGTATTTT. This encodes CASSLGQSTDTQYF.

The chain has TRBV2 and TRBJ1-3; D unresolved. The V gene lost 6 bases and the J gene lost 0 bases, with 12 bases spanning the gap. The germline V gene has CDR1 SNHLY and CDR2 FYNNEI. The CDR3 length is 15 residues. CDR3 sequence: CASSRAPTSGNTIYF. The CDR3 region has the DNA TGTGCCAGCAGCCGGGCTCCAACCTCTGGAAACACCATATATTTT.

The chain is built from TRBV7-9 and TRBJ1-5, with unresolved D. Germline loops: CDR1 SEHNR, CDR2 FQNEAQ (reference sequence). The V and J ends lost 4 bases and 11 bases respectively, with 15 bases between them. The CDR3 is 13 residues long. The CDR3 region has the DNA TGTGCCAGCAGCTCCTCAGCGGCCTGGGCCCAGCATTTT. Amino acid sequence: CASSSSAAWAQHF. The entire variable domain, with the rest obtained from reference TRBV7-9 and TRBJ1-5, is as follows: DTGVSQNPRHKITKRGQNVTFRCDPISEHNRLYWYRQTLGQGPEFLTYFQNEAQLEKSRLLSDRFSAERPKGSFSTLEIQRTEQGDSAMYLCASSSSAAWAQHFGDGTRLSIL.

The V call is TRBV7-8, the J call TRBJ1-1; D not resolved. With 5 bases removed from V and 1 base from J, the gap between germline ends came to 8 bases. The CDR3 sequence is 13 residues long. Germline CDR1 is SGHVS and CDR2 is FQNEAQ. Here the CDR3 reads CASSIPGNTEAFF. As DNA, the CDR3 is TGTGCCAGCAGCATTCCAGGGAACACTGAAGCTTTCTTT.

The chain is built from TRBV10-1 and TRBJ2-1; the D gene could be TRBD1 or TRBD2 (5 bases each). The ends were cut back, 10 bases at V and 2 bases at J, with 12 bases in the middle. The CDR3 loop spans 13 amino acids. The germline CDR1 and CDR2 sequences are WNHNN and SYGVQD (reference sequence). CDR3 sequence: CATRGGPYNEQFF. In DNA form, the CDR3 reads TGCGCCACCCGTGGGGGACCCTACAATGAGCAGTTCTTC.

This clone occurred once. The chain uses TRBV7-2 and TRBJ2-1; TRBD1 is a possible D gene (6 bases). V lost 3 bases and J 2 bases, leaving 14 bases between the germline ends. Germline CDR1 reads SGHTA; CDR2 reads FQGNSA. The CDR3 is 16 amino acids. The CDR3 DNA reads TGTGCCAGCAGCTTGAAGGGGGTCCTCACCTACAATGAGCAGTTCTTC. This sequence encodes CASSLKGVLTYNEQFF.

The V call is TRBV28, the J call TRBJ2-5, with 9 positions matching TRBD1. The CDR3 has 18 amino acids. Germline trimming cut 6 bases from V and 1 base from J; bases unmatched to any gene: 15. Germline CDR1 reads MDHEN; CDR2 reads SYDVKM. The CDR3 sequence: CASRPRGQGDTVQETQYF. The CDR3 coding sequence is TGTGCCAGCAGGCCCAGGGGACAGGGAGATACAGTCCAAGAGACCCAGTACTTC.

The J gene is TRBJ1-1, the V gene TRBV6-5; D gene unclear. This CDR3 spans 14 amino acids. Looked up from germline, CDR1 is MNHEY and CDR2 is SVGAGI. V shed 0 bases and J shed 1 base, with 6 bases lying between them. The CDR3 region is CASSYSFGNTEAFF. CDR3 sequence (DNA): TGTGCCAGCAGTTACTCTTTCGGGAACACTGAAGCTTTCTTT.